Presented here are 14 T cell receptor beta chains from one specimen sequenced in a study of CD8 T cells in Susac syndrome. Random hexamers served to reverse transcribe roughly 0.45 to 1 ug RNA. Via MiXCR, TCRdb re-called the immunoSEQ multiplex PCR reads, giving one row per CDR3 protein. The sample yields some 110,000 distinct CDR3 sequences, 96% seen once. The specimen sequenced was CD4+ T cells from PBMCs. Receptors were obtained from a human donor with Susac syndrome.

This chain uses TRBV28 with TRBJ2-1, with 11 bases lining up with TRBD2. The germline gives CDR1 MDHEN, CDR2 SYDVKM. J was trimmed by 6 bases and V by 5 bases; bases with no gene match: 6. The CDR3 extends over 15 amino acids. Written as DNA, the CDR3 is TGTGCCAGCAGTACTACTAGCGGGAGAGGCAATGAGCAGTTCTTC. Amino acids: CASSTTSGRGNEQFF.

The genes are TRBV14 and TRBJ1-1, with unresolved D. Trimming stripped 2 bases from V and 0 bases from J, with 10 bases between. Per germline, CDR1 SGHDN and CDR2 FVKESK. There are 15 residues in the CDR3. CDR3 protein: CASSQRHSLNTEAFF. Here the CDR3 DNA reads TGTGCCAGCAGCCAACGCCATAGTTTGAACACTGAAGCTTTCTTT.

V gene TRBV29-1 combines with J gene TRBJ1-1; TRBD1 might be the D (5 bases). The germline CDR1 and CDR2 sequences are SQVTM and ANQGSEA. The CDR3 extends over 12 amino acids. V lost 4 bases and J 6 bases, leaving 12 bases between the germline ends. The CDR3 region is CSVAGGVAEAFF. CDR3 nucleotides: TGCAGCGTTGCCGGGGGGGTGGCTGAAGCTTTCTTT.

This sequence joins TRBV5-8 and TRBJ1-1; D is uncertain. This CDR3 spans 14 amino acids. Germline values: CDR1 SGHTS, CDR2 YDEGEE. Trimming stripped 5 bases from V and 0 bases from J, with 11 bases between. DNA of the CDR3: TGTGCCAGCAGAGCCGGACGGATGAACACTGAAGCTTTCTTT. Its protein product is CASRAGRMNTEAFF.

This chain uses TRBV30 with TRBJ1-2; no definite D call. CDR3 length equals 13 residues. The V end lost 7 bases, the J end lost 4 bases, and 16 bases lay between the germline ends. The germline gives CDR1 GTSNPN, CDR2 SVGIG (reference sequence). The CDR3 sequence: CASRARRAYGYTF. Written as DNA, the CDR3 is TGTGCCTCGAGGGCCCGCCGGGCCTATGGCTACACCTTC.

This chain joins TRBV6-5 and TRBJ2-3, with D possibly being TRBD2 (5 bases). Germline V gene data show CDR1 as MNHEY and CDR2 as SVGAGI. V lost 2 bases and J 2 bases, leaving 8 bases between the germline ends. This CDR3 has 14 residues. In DNA form, the CDR3 reads TGTGCCAGCAGTTACGGGCGGGCCACAGATACGCAGTATTTT. Its translation is CASSYGRATDTQYF.

The chain couples TRBV5-6 to TRBJ1-2; 8 bases match TRBD1. The germline CDR1 and CDR2 sequences are SGHDT and YYEEEE. V trimming: 5 bases; J trimming: 8 bases; junction bases outside the gene matches: 8. This CDR3 has 13 amino acids. The DNA for the CDR3 is TGTGCCAGCAGGTCGGACAGGGTGGTCGGCTACACCTTC. This translates into CASRSDRVVGYTF. Using reference TRBV5-6 and TRBJ1-2 for the parts outside the CDR3, the full variable domain is DAGVTQSPTHLIKTRGQQVTLRCSPKSGHDTVSWYQQALGQGPQFIFQYYEEEERQRGNFPDRFSGHQFPNYSSELNVNALLLGDSALYLCASRSDRVVGYTFGSGTRLTVV.

The CDR3 DNA follows: TGTGCCAGCAGTTTAGACCCTCGGAGCACAGATACGCAGTATTTT. The encoded protein is CASSLDPRSTDTQYF. This chain joins TRBV12-3 or TRBV12-4 and TRBJ2-3, with D hard to call. The length of the CDR3 is 15 residues. V was clipped by 1 base and J by 0 bases, with 8 bases between them.

The genes are TRBV11-1 and TRBJ2-7, with 7 bases matching TRBD2. J was trimmed by 2 bases and V by 4 bases; bases with no gene match: 8. Germline CDR1 reads SGHAT; CDR2 reads FQDESV (reference sequence). This CDR3 has 15 amino acids. CDR3 DNA sequence: TGTGCCAGCAGCTCTCAATCTAGCGGTGCCTACGAGCAGTACTTC. This translates into CASSSQSSGAYEQYF.

V is TRBV19 and J is TRBJ1-2, with 7 bases identical to TRBD1. Germline assignment: CDR1 LNHDA and CDR2 SQIVND (reference sequence). This CDR3 spans 13 amino acids. The V gene end was trimmed by 4 bases and the J gene end by 5 bases; junction bases not matched to a gene: 4. The CDR3 sequence: CASSTGTEYGYTF. CDR3 sequence (DNA): TGTGCCAGTAGTACCGGGACAGAATATGGCTACACCTTC.

The chain has TRBV2 and TRBJ2-2; D is uncertain. The CDR3 totals 13 residues. The germline CDR1 and CDR2 sequences are SNHLY and FYNNEI. Trimming took off 5 bases at V and 5 bases at J, with 9 bases between the two ends. The CDR3 here is CASSKEWTGELFF. The DNA of the CDR3 is TGTGCCAGCAGTAAGGAGTGGACCGGGGAGCTGTTTTTT.

This clonotype appeared once. The chain has TRBV9 and TRBJ1-2; no definite D call. This CDR3 comprises 13 residues. The germline V gene encodes CDR1 SGDLS and CDR2 YYNGEE. Trimming left V 5 bases short and J 0 bases short, with 8 bases between. The CDR3 region has the DNA TGTGCCAGCAGTGACCGAACTAACTATGGCTACACCTTC. Protein: CASSDRTNYGYTF. Based on the CDR3 plus reference TRBV9 and TRBJ1-2, the full variable domain is DSGVTQTPKHLITATGQRVTLRCSPRSGDLSVYWYQQSLDQGLQFLIQYYNGEERAKGNILERFSAQQFPDLHSELNLSSLELGDSALYFCASSDRTNYGYTFGSGTRLTVV.

The chain has TRBV15 and TRBJ1-4; 8 bases match TRBD1. The germline CDR1 and CDR2 sequences are LNHNV and YYDKDF (reference sequence). The CDR3 consists of 16 residues. J gave up 7 bases and V 1 base, and 8 bases lay outside the gene matches. CDR3 nucleotides: TGTGCCACCAGCAGAGTAAGAGGACAGGGCGGTGAAAAACTGTTTTTT. This sequence encodes CATSRVRGQGGEKLFF.

The chain carries TRBV20-1 and TRBJ2-2, with D perhaps matching TRBD1 (6 bases). CDR3 size: 14 residues. Trimming left V 1 base short and J 6 bases short, with 12 bases between. Germline CDR1 and CDR2: DFQATT and SNEGSKA (reference sequence). The CDR3 protein is CSARGGKGAGELFF. The CDR3 nucleotides are TGCAGTGCTAGAGGTGGAAAGGGGGCCGGGGAGCTGTTTTTT.